This is a list of T cell receptor beta chains from one sample in a study of cytomegalovirus exposure and HLA in healthy donors. The repertoire was sequenced with immunoSEQ multiplex PCR; TCRdb's copy has only in-frame clones and lacks some. This repertoire shows more than 65,000 clones, 76% found once; its top ten account for approximately 3%. Material for sequencing was PBMCs. All receptors derive from a man aged 40-50 years in good health and CMV-seronegative. The CDR3 runs from the conserved cysteine through the conserved F or W. The order of the fields is V gene, D gene, clone size, J gene, CDR3 protein, CDR3 DNA. A D gene is named only where the DNA matches it firmly. Rows give clone size only sometimes, using once, few, many, or a class for an expanded clone.

V: TRBV5-1; D: -; size: -; J: TRBJ1-1; CDR3: CASSLVVSGYSPEAFF; DNA: TGCGCCAGCAGCTTGGTCGTCTCCGGATATAGCCCTGAAGCTTTCTTT
V: TRBV6-6; D: TRBD2; size: once; J: TRBJ2-1; CDR3: CASSQSGGSYNEQFF; DNA: TGTGCCAGCAGCCAGAGCGGGGGGTCCTACAATGAGCAGTTCTTC
V: TRBV5-6; D: TRBD2; size: -; J: TRBJ2-3; CDR3: CASSSDAAGGPTDTQYF; DNA: TGTGCCAGCAGCTCGGACGCAGCGGGGGGGCCGACAGATACGCAGTATTTT
V: TRBV15; D: TRBD1; size: -; J: TRBJ1-1; CDR3: CATKDRGRVEAFF; DNA: TGTGCCACTAAGGACAGGGGGCGAGTTGAAGCTTTCTTT
V: TRBV10-3; D: -; size: few; J: TRBJ2-7; CDR3: CAISEESLGLPTYEQYF; DNA: TGTGCCATCAGTGAGGAGAGTCTTGGACTCCCCACCTACGAGCAGTACTTC
V: TRBV28; D: -; size: -; J: TRBJ1-6; CDR3: CASREAGSPLHF; DNA: TGTGCCAGCAGAGAGGCCGGTTCACCCCTCCACTTT
V: TRBV4-3; D: -; size: -; J: TRBJ1-1; CDR3: CASSRSRVTEGAFF; DNA: TGCGCCAGCAGCCGATCTCGGGTTACGGAGGGAGCTTTCTTT
V: TRBV6-5; D: -; size: -; J: TRBJ2-2; CDR3: CASSTDRRNGELFF; DNA: TGTGCCAGCAGTACCGACAGACGGAACGGGGAGCTGTTTTTT
V: TRBV11-2; D: -; size: -; J: TRBJ1-4; CDR3: CASSLARVREKLFF; DNA: TGTGCCAGCAGCTTAGCCAGGGTGAGAGAAAAACTGTTTTTT
V: TRBV5-1; D: TRBD1; size: -; J: TRBJ2-7; CDR3: CASSGADRGGYEQYF; DNA: TGCGCCAGCAGCGGGGCCGACAGGGGAGGCTACGAGCAGTACTTC
V: TRBV4-2; D: TRBD2; size: -; J: TRBJ2-2; CDR3: CASSQPGTSGGAGTGELFF; DNA: TGTGCCAGCAGCCAACCGGGGACTAGCGGGGGGGCCGGCACCGGGGAGCTGTTTTTT
V: TRBV5-6; D: -; size: -; J: TRBJ1-1; CDR3: CASSDGLLATREAFF; DNA: TGTGCCAGCAGCGACGGACTATTGGCTACGCGGGAAGCTTTCTTT
V: TRBV7-2; D: TRBD1; size: -; J: TRBJ1-6; CDR3: CASSSRTGGGSPLHF; DNA: TGTGCCAGCAGCTCTAGGACAGGGGGAGGTTCACCCCTCCACTTT
V: TRBV5-6; D: -; size: few; J: TRBJ1-1; CDR3: CASSSGYGAFF; DNA: TGTGCCAGCAGCTCAGGGTATGGCGCTTTCTTT
V: TRBV4-1; D: TRBD2; size: -; J: TRBJ2-5; CDR3: CASSRFLAGIETQYF; DNA: TGCGCCAGCAGCCGATTTCTAGCGGGGATAGAGACCCAGTACTTC
V: TRBV27; D: -; size: -; J: TRBJ1-5; CDR3: CASKPAGGAVNQPQHF; DNA: TGTGCCAGCAAACCGGCCGGGGGGGCCGTAAATCAGCCCCAGCATTTT
V: TRBV5-1; D: -; size: -; J: TRBJ2-2; CDR3: CASSLGGLRTGELFF; DNA: TGCGCCAGCAGCTTGGGGGGACTGCGCACCGGGGAGCTGTTTTTT
V: TRBV10-3; D: TRBD1; size: -; J: TRBJ1-1; CDR3: CAISEFSGTANTEAFF; DNA: TGTGCCATCAGTGAGTTTTCCGGGACAGCGAACACTGAAGCTTTCTTT
V: TRBV14; D: TRBD1; size: -; J: TRBJ1-4; CDR3: CASSHSTGRKLFF; DNA: TGTGCCAGCAGCCACTCGACAGGGAGAAAACTGTTTTTT
V: TRBV29-1; D: TRBD2; size: -; J: TRBJ2-3; CDR3: CSVDMRGLAGGPRTDTQYF; DNA: TGCAGCGTTGACATGAGAGGACTAGCGGGGGGGCCTCGGACAGATACGCAGTATTTT
V: TRBV27; D: -; size: -; J: TRBJ2-7; CDR3: CASSLSRVGRGAGYEQYF; DNA: TGTGCCAGCAGTTTATCACGGGTTGGCAGGGGGGCGGGCTACGAGCAGTACTTC
V: TRBV11-2; D: -; size: -; J: TRBJ1-6; CDR3: CASSLEGALASPLHF; DNA: TGTGCCAGCAGCTTAGAGGGGGCTCTGGCTTCACCCCTCCACTTT
V: TRBV6-5; D: TRBD1; size: -; J: TRBJ2-7; CDR3: CASSRTGEASYEQYF; DNA: TGTGCCAGCAGCCGTACAGGGGAAGCCTCCTACGAGCAGTACTTC
V: TRBV4-2; D: TRBD2; size: -; J: TRBJ2-6; CDR3: CASSHDPPQRGRSGANVLTF; DNA: TGTGCCAGCAGCCATGACCCCCCCCAGCGGGGACGCTCTGGGGCCAACGTCCTGACTTTC
V: TRBV7-2; D: -; size: -; J: TRBJ2-2; CDR3: CASSLREKVFTGELFF; DNA: TGTGCCAGCAGCTTAAGGGAGAAAGTCTTCACCGGGGAGCTGTTTTTT
V: TRBV7-3; D: TRBD2; size: -; J: TRBJ2-1; CDR3: CASRVTSDSYNEQFF; DNA: TGTGCCAGCAGGGTGACTAGCGACTCCTACAATGAGCAGTTCTTC
V: TRBV27; D: TRBD2; size: -; J: TRBJ2-1; CDR3: CASKTSGGANEQFF; DNA: TGTGCCAGCAAGACTAGCGGGGGGGCCAATGAGCAGTTCTTC
V: TRBV5-1; D: -; size: -; J: TRBJ2-7; CDR3: CASSLEGSGFNEQYF; DNA: TGCGCCAGCAGCTTGGAGGGGTCAGGTTTTAACGAGCAGTACTTC
V: TRBV7-3; D: TRBD2; size: -; J: TRBJ2-5; CDR3: CASSPSGGGDQETQYF; DNA: TGTGCCAGCAGCCCCTCGGGCGGGGGGGACCAAGAGACCCAGTACTTC
V: TRBV7-9; D: -; size: -; J: TRBJ1-2; CDR3: CASSAGGGSYGYTF; DNA: TGTGCCAGCAGCGCTGGTGGGGGGAGCTATGGCTACACCTTC
V: TRBV7-3; D: -; size: -; J: TRBJ2-1; CDR3: CASSLGGPGAYNEQFF; DNA: TGTGCCAGCAGCTTAGGTGGGCCCGGGGCCTACAATGAGCAGTTCTTC
V: TRBV9; D: -; size: -; J: TRBJ1-6; CDR3: CASSGRDTYNSPLHF; DNA: TGTGCCAGCAGCGGCCGGGACACTTATAATTCACCCCTCCACTTT
V: TRBV28; D: TRBD1; size: -; J: TRBJ2-7; CDR3: CASLGTDLGHEQYF; DNA: TGTGCCAGCCTCGGGACAGACTTAGGCCACGAGCAGTACTTC
V: TRBV19; D: TRBD1; size: -; J: TRBJ1-5; CDR3: CASLRTDRGWQPQHF; DNA: TGTGCCAGTCTGAGAACCGACAGGGGGTGGCAGCCCCAGCATTTT
V: TRBV27; D: -; size: -; J: TRBJ1-6; CDR3: CASSPRTGVYNSPLHF; DNA: TGTGCCAGCAGTCCCCGGACCGGGGTTTATAATTCACCCCTCCACTTT
V: TRBV19; D: TRBD2; size: -; J: TRBJ2-3; CDR3: CASSIDVRGTDTQYF; DNA: TGTGCCAGTAGTATCGATGTGCGGGGGACAGATACGCAGTATTTT
V: TRBV7-9; D: TRBD1; size: -; J: TRBJ1-1; CDR3: CASSHGTGVTEAFF; DNA: TGTGCCAGCAGCCACGGGACAGGGGTCACTGAAGCTTTCTTT
V: TRBV4-1; D: -; size: -; J: TRBJ1-1; CDR3: CASSPFTGTEAFF; DNA: TGCGCCAGCAGCCCTTTTACCGGGACTGAAGCTTTCTTT
V: TRBV7-9; D: TRBD1; size: -; J: TRBJ1-4; CDR3: CASSFRGQENEKLFF; DNA: TGTGCCAGCAGCTTCAGAGGACAGGAAAATGAAAAACTGTTTTTT
V: TRBV27; D: -; size: -; J: TRBJ1-1; CDR3: CASRLQGNTEAFF; DNA: TGTGCCAGCAGACTTCAGGGAAACACTGAAGCTTTCTTT
V: TRBV7-9; D: TRBD1; size: -; J: TRBJ2-6; CDR3: CASSFTGVGANVLTF; DNA: TGTGCCAGCAGCTTTACAGGGGTTGGGGCCAACGTCCTGACTTTC
V: TRBV10-3; D: -; size: -; J: TRBJ1-4; CDR3: CAISQMAGTNEKLFF; DNA: TGTGCCATCAGTCAAATGGCAGGGACTAATGAAAAACTGTTTTTT